What follows describes a single TCR beta chain. The entry originates in a study of technical replicates of blood from a handful of donors. TCRdb's table, derived via immunoSEQ multiplex PCR, lists solely in-frame clones and lacks some. Of about 60,000 clones listed, around nine tenths are singletons. Source material: PBMCs. The clonotype comes from a human donor in good health. Some clones in this sample may be carry-over from other donors' samples.

CDR3 region: CASSQAGSAAYEQYF. The DNA for the CDR3 is TGCGCCAGCAGCCAAGCCGGAAGCGCCGCTTACGAGCAGTACTTC. This chain uses TRBV4-1 with TRBJ2-7; D call uncertain. The germline V and J ends were trimmed by 1 base and 4 bases, with 14 bases remaining between them. The CDR3 runs 15 residues. CDR1 MGHRA and CDR2 YSYEKL come from the germline V gene.